The clone carrying this T cell receptor (beta chain) came up a few times. What it recognizes is unknown. Deletions cut 0 bases from V and 3 bases from J, with 9 bases between. The CDR3 has 15 amino acids. Germline V gene sequence: CDR1 SGHAT, CDR2 FQDESV (reference sequence). The data are from a study of human T cells and chemical hapten exposure. Overall study findings and caveats: PT1 expanded TCR counts and patch test score were linked, and their correlation was positive. Versus controls, expanded TCRs had significantly more large CDR3 similarity clusters.

Time point described: patch test 1, 2 weeks after DPC sensitization. The treatment here: therapeutic diphenylcyclopropenone sensitization with weekly scalp DPC. Individual cDNA molecules in this library carried unique molecular identifiers. The authors' processing: Counting gave a median of 95,638 TCRs per sample, with values ranging from 23,224 to 690,600. From the RACE reads, TCRdb called clonotypes with MiXCR, one entry per CDR3 protein. The V and J calls were determined by TCRdb, not by the authors. This repertoire shows tens of thousands of distinct CDR3 sequences, approximately 10% found once; its top ten account for roughly 3.4%.

This chain connects TRBV11-1 to TRBJ2-4, with D perhaps matching TRBD1 or TRBD2 (5 bases each). This TCR was recovered from a woman aged 55-75 years with alopecia areata. Some clones in this sample may be carry-over from other donors' samples. The sample consisted of whole blood, taken in connection with sensitization to the hapten diphenylcyclopropenone (DPC). CDR3 DNA sequence: TGTGCCAGCAGCTTAGCGGGACCCGACAAAAACATTCAGTACTTC. Encoded protein: CASSLAGPDKNIQYF. Full variable domain (outside the CDR3, taken from reference TRBV11-1 and TRBJ2-4): EAEVAQSPRYKITEKSQAVAFWCDPISGHATLYWYRQILGQGPELLVQFQDESVVDDSQLPKDRFSAERLKGVDSTLKIQPAELGDSAMYLCASSLAGPDKNIQYFGAGTRLSVL.